This T cell receptor (beta chain) was documented in a study of beta chain features in type 1 diabetes. Overall study findings and caveats: TCRB repertoires of naive, central memory and Treg cells appeared more similar among patients than among healthy donors.

Germline loops: CDR1 MNHNS, CDR2 SASEGT. The CDR3 consists of 12 residues. V lost 5 bases and J 2 bases, leaving 6 bases between the germline ends. This clone was found a few times. The antigen remains unidentified. Expressed TCRB transcripts got sequenced, as all isolated RNA was reverse transcribed. Profiling relied on immunoSEQ multiplex PCR, and the TCRdb table lists in-frame clones only, not all of them. The table includes under 250,000 clones, about 14% detected once. The chain joins TRBV6-1 to TRBJ2-5; D is perhaps TRBD1 (6 bases). The material sequenced was naive CD4+ T cells from blood. This TCR derives from a woman aged 40 to 55 in good health. The CDR3 sequence is CASSQGQETQYF. For the CDR3, the DNA is TGTGCCAGCAGTCAGGGGCAAGAGACCCAGTACTTC.